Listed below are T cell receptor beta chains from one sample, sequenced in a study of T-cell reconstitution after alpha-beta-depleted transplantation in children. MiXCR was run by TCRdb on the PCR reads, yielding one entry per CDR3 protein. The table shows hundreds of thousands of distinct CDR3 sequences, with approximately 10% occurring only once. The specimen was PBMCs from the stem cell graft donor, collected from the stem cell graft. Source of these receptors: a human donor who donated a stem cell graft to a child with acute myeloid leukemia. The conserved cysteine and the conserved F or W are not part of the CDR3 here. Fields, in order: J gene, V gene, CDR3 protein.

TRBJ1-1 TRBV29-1 SVEDRQGDTEAF
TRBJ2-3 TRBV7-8 ASSPVRAGKISTDTQY
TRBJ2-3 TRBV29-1 SVPGTLLTDTQY
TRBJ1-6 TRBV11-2 ASSLDSTGFSSPLH
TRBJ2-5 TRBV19 ASSPGQRQETQY
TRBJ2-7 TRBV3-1 ATTHLGGSSYEQY
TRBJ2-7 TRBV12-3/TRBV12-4 ASSPRGLRNYEQY
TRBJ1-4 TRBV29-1 SVVHATNEKLF
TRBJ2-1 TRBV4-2 ASSQDREPYNEQF
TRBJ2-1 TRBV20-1 SASRQAGTSGRGIYNEQF
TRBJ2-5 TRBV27 ASSSRGVGTQY
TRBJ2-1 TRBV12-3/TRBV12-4 ASSRDRPFSYNEQF
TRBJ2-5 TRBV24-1 ATSDLGQETQY
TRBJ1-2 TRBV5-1 ASTLDIGYGYT
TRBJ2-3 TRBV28 ASSFPRGRDTQY
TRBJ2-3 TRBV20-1 SVQAGGTSTDTQY
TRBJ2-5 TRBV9 ASSPGLAGPVD
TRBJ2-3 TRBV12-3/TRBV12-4 ASSDGLAGADTQY
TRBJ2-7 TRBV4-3 ASSQAGTGTYEQY
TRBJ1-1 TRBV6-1 ASTSSGAGNTEAF
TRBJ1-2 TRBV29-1 SVEDWVGQPYGYT
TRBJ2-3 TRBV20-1 SAKNLAVSTDTQY
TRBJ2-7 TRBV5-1 ASGVEVPGLSEQY
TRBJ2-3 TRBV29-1 SLLGAAGPGGTDTQY
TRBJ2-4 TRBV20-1 SARAPVGRESKNIQY
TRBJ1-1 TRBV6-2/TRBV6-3 ASSYTGTGVGEAF
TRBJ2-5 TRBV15 ATSRGYQETQY
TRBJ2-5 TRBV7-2 ASSPLSVLETQY
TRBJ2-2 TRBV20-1 SAINLATNTGELF
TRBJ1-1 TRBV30 AWSMQGGTEAF
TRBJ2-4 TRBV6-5 ASSYDRDRENIQY
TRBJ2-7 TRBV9 ASSAGTNGYYEQY
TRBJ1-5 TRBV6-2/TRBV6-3 ASSLMGDQPQH
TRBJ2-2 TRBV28 ASRRFGANTGELF
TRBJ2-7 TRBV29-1 SVPAQGGPYEQY
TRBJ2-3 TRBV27 ASSLGVPDTQY
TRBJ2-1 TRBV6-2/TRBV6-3 ASSLQGPYNEQF
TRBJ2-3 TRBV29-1 SVRSGRTSTDTQY
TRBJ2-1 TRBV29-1 SVEQLPHEQF
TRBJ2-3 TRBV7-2 ASSLIGLAGDWDTQY
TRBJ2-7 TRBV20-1 SASGVDHPRQY
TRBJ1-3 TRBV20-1 SAGRENTIY
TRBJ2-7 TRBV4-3 ASSQHSLGTYEQY
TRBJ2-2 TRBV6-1 ASQLKGTGELF
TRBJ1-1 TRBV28 ASNLLPGNTEAF
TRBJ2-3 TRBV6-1 ASSPRTSGFTDTQY
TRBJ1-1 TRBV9 ASSVVTGPSTEAF
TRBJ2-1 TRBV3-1 ASSRFTSGYNEQF
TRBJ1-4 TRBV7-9 ASSWGLRGEKLF